This is a list of T cell receptor beta chains from one sample in a study of blood T cell repertoires in COVID-19. The assay was immunoSEQ multiplex PCR, and TCRdb's table has in-frame clones only and misses some. The data show 230,000 or so clones, more than 65% seen once. Sequencing was carried out using peripheral blood. The receptor source for this set is a woman aged 40 to 50 who had recovered from COVID-19. The conserved cysteine and the conserved F or W are not part of the CDR3 here. The order of the fields is clone size, V gene, CDR3 protein. Size tells how often a clone was seen (once, few, many) or the class of an expanded clone, and some rows leave it out.

clone_size: NA
v_call: TRBV3-1/TRBV3-2
cdr3_aa: ASSQTGASTDTQY

clone_size: NA
v_call: TRBV19
cdr3_aa: ASGQLNYGYT

clone_size: NA
v_call: TRBV7-2
cdr3_aa: ASSLDATGPTGELF

clone_size: NA
v_call: TRBV10-3
cdr3_aa: AITGTGDEQY

clone_size: NA
v_call: TRBV6-5
cdr3_aa: ATTPVGISGNTIY

clone_size: NA
v_call: TRBV3-1/TRBV3-2
cdr3_aa: ASSHWDSRDGYT

clone_size: NA
v_call: TRBV5-1
cdr3_aa: ASSFPGGDTGELF

clone_size: few
v_call: TRBV7-2
cdr3_aa: ASSRTSGGAGELF

clone_size: NA
v_call: TRBV9
cdr3_aa: ASSRRMANTEAF

clone_size: NA
v_call: TRBV6-6
cdr3_aa: ASSEWYADEQF

clone_size: few
v_call: TRBV6-2/TRBV6-3
cdr3_aa: ASSWSGVTYEQY

clone_size: NA
v_call: TRBV5-1
cdr3_aa: ASSSARDFLTDTQY

clone_size: NA
v_call: TRBV9
cdr3_aa: ASTFSGEDTEAF

clone_size: NA
v_call: TRBV6-6
cdr3_aa: ASRSTGQGTYEQY

clone_size: NA
v_call: TRBV7-8
cdr3_aa: ASSPSGGAGF

clone_size: once
v_call: TRBV7-6
cdr3_aa: ASSPDRTPGNTIY

clone_size: NA
v_call: TRBV5-8
cdr3_aa: ASSDRTDEAF

clone_size: NA
v_call: TRBV18
cdr3_aa: ASSPRVYVGGSPL

clone_size: NA
v_call: TRBV7-2
cdr3_aa: ASSPDRVGGQPQH

clone_size: NA
v_call: TRBV5-1
cdr3_aa: ASNEVGPGEQY